This T cell receptor beta chain appears in the sequencing data of a study of PD-1 blockade in mismatch repair-deficient tumors. Findings of the study overall: Tumor-resident clones, often undetectable pretreatment in blood, expanded then contracted after pembrolizumab.

Mismatch repair deficiency was confirmed in all patients, by PCR or immunohistochemistry. The TCR-sequenced patients were a few responders to pembrolizumab. In the case of this clone: Its specificity is not known.

Sequencing used immunoSEQ multiplex PCR; TCRdb keeps in-frame clones, though not all of them. The table shows more than 95,000 clones, with about 85% occurring only once. V lost 0 bases and J 8 bases, leaving 13 bases between the germline ends. CDR3 size: 14 residues. Germline loops: CDR1 ENHRY, CDR2 SYGVKD. This clonotype originated in an adult with mismatch repair-deficient cancer. The sample in question was peripheral blood, obtained 44 weeks after starting pembrolizumab. The rearrangement joins TRBV10-3 to TRBJ1-2, with D possibly being TRBD1 (5 bases). The CDR3 is CAISESSRVGGYTF. CDR3 DNA sequence: TGTGCCATCAGTGAGTCCTCCAGGGTCGGCGGCTACACCTTC.